A single sample gave rise to the 20 T cell receptor beta chains below, sequenced in a study of CD8 T cells in Susac syndrome. Roughly 0.5 to 1 ug RNA was reverse transcribed with random hexamers. TCRdb re-analysed the immunoSEQ multiplex PCR reads in MiXCR, keeping a single row per CDR3 protein. The sample lists 180,000 or so distinct CDR3 sequences; around 94% were seen once. Specimen: CD4+ T cells from PBMCs. The receptors come from a human donor in good health.

This clonotype was counted a single time. The chain recombines TRBV24-1 with TRBJ2-1; D gene unclear. Trimming stripped 4 bases from V and 6 bases from J, with 9 bases between. The germline gives CDR1 KGHDR, CDR2 SFDVKD. The CDR3 totals 13 residues. The CDR3 here is CATSETDPNEQFF. The CDR3 DNA is TGTGCCACCAGTGAGACGGACCCCAATGAGCAGTTCTTC.

The genes are TRBV7-6 and TRBJ2-3, with 7 positions matching TRBD1. The ends lost 5 bases at V and 1 base at J; junction bases unmatched: 9. The germline V gene encodes CDR1 SGHVS and CDR2 FNYEAQ. The CDR3 is made up of 16 amino acids. The CDR3 DNA is TGTGCCAGCAGCCCAAGACAGGGCTTTGGCACAGATACGCAGTATTTT. This translates into CASSPRQGFGTDTQYF.

V is TRBV28 and J is TRBJ1-1, with a tentative D call TRBD1 (6 bases). In germline, CDR1 is MDHEN, CDR2 SYDVKM. V lost 3 bases and J 6 bases, leaving 17 bases between the germline ends. The CDR3 runs to 15 residues. The CDR3 loop is CASSFVTGRSAEAFF. In DNA, the CDR3 is TGTGCCAGCAGTTTCGTAACAGGGAGGTCGGCTGAAGCTTTCTTT.

The CDR3 DNA sequence: TGTGCCAGCAGCCACGACATGGGGAATTCACCCCTCCACTTT. Protein product: CASSHDMGNSPLHF. The chain has TRBV3-1 and TRBJ1-6; D call uncertain. Trimming removed 3 bases from V and 7 bases from J, with 10 bases in between. The CDR3 has 14 residues. Germline V CDR1 and CDR2: LGHDT, YNNKEL (reference sequence).

This clonotype was counted a single time. This rearrangement joins TRBV6-5 to TRBJ1-1, with D possibly being TRBD1 (5 bases). This CDR3 comprises 15 residues. Germline lookup yields CDR1 MNHEY and CDR2 SVGAGI. The germline V and J ends were trimmed by 7 bases and 1 base, with 16 bases remaining between them. The CDR3 coding sequence is TGTGCCAGCAAGTGGGCGGCCAGGGCGAACACTGAAGCTTTCTTT. This translates into CASKWAARANTEAFF.

The rearrangement uses TRBV2 and TRBJ2-1, with a tentative D call TRBD2 (6 bases). Germline CDR1 SNHLY, CDR2 FYNNEI. CDR3 length: 15 amino acids. V was cut by 10 bases and J by 7 bases, with 23 bases left in between. The CDR3 protein is CAIGGASSLSNEQFF. CDR3 sequence (DNA): TGTGCCATCGGAGGGGCCTCATCTTTATCTAATGAGCAGTTCTTC. Filled out from reference TRBV2 and TRBJ2-1, the complete variable domain reads EPEVTQTPSHQVTQMGQEVILRCVPISNHLYFYWYRQILGQKVEFLVSFYNNEISEKSEIFDDQFSVERPDGSNFTLKIRSTKLEDSAMYFCAIGGASSLSNEQFFGPGTRLTVL.

This chain links TRBV20-1 with TRBJ2-5; TRBD2 might be the D (5 bases). This CDR3 is built from 12 residues. V lost 7 bases and J 5 bases, leaving 14 bases between the germline ends. Germline CDR1 reads DFQATT; CDR2 reads SNEGSKA (reference sequence). CDR3 residues: CSVMLTKETQYF. The CDR3, as DNA: TGCAGTGTTATGTTGACTAAGGAGACCCAGTACTTC.

The chain has TRBV20-1 and TRBJ1-1; TRBD1 agrees at 7 bases. CDR3 length equals 14 residues. V was clipped by 0 bases and J by 5 bases; unmatched bases: 6. Germline loops: CDR1 DFQATT, CDR2 SNEGSKA (reference sequence). This CDR3 is CSARDLTGETEAFF. CDR3 sequence (DNA): TGCAGTGCTAGAGATCTTACAGGGGAGACTGAAGCTTTCTTT.

The chain links TRBV12-3 or TRBV12-4 to TRBJ2-7, with D perhaps matching TRBD1 (5 bases). Trimming took 6 bases from V and 3 from J, leaving 12 bases between them. This CDR3 contains 13 residues. The CDR3 region has the DNA TGTGCCAGCAGGGACAACCTCGGCTACGAGCAGTACTTC. Its translation: CASRDNLGYEQYF.

The chain has TRBV9 and TRBJ1-2, with 8 bases that match TRBD1. V shed 4 bases and J 6 bases; nucleotides not matched to a gene: 5. This CDR3 contains 13 residues. Per the germline V gene, CDR1 is SGDLS and CDR2 is YYNGEE. The CDR3: CASSPGQGDGYTF. The DNA of the CDR3 is TGTGCCAGCAGCCCTGGACAGGGTGATGGCTACACCTTC.

The chain couples TRBV29-1 to TRBJ2-3; D is possibly TRBD2 (6 bases). The length of the CDR3 is 12 residues. Germline V gene data show CDR1 as SQVTM and CDR2 as ANQGSEA. The germline V and J ends were trimmed by 7 bases and 5 bases, with 13 bases remaining between them. CDR3 in DNA: TGCAGCGGGGGGGTATTGGGAGATACGCAGTATTTT. It translates to CSGGVLGDTQYF.

The V gene is TRBV3-1, the J gene TRBJ2-3; D is ambiguous. Trimming stripped 1 base from V and 6 bases from J, with 8 bases between. The germline V gene encodes CDR1 LGHDT and CDR2 YNNKEL (reference sequence). The CDR3 has 13 amino acids. The CDR3 is CASSQVLSDTQYF. Written as DNA, the CDR3 is TGTGCCAGCAGCCAAGTCCTCTCGGATACGCAGTATTTT.

The chain is built from TRBV12-3 or TRBV12-4 and TRBJ2-6; a possible D gene is TRBD1 (6 bases). The V and J ends lost 6 bases and 1 base respectively, with 16 bases between them. This CDR3 has 17 residues. CDR3 region: CASSRRQAWSGANVLTF. CDR3 DNA: TGTGCCAGCAGCCGCCGACAGGCTTGGTCTGGGGCCAACGTCCTGACTTTC.

The chain couples TRBV7-9 to TRBJ2-7; D may be TRBD1 (6 bases). Germline values: CDR1 SEHNR, CDR2 FQNEAQ (reference sequence). The ends were cut back, 5 bases at V and 3 bases at J, with 17 bases in the middle. CDR3 size: 15 residues. The CDR3 DNA reads as TGTGCCAGCAGCCAGGGGTCTCCCTGGGGCTACGAGCAGTACTTC. This gives the protein CASSQGSPWGYEQYF.

This clonotype was seen only once. The chain combines TRBV3-1 with TRBJ1-2; D is unclear. The ends were cut back, 1 base at V and 0 bases at J, with 6 bases in the middle. In germline, CDR1 is LGHDT, CDR2 YNNKEL (reference sequence). The CDR3 is made up of 14 amino acids. CDR3 DNA sequence: TGTGCCAGCAGCCAAGCGGCAGCTAACTATGGCTACACCTTC. This sequence encodes CASSQAAANYGYTF.

The CDR3 coding sequence is TGTGCCAGCAGTGCCACGAATAGACAGCAGGGGCAGTACTTC. Its translation is CASSATNRQQGQYF. This chain links TRBV12-3 or TRBV12-4 with TRBJ2-7, with D possibly TRBD1 on 5 matching bases. This CDR3 spans 14 amino acids. Trimming removed 5 bases at V and 9 bases at J, with 20 bases between.

CDR3 loop: CSASMVRIDQPQHF. The CDR3 DNA is TGCAGTGCTAGTATGGTCCGAATTGATCAGCCCCAGCATTTT. The V call is TRBV20-1, the J call TRBJ1-5; D call uncertain. The germline V gene has CDR1 DFQATT and CDR2 SNEGSKA (reference sequence). Trimming left V 3 bases short and J 5 bases short, with 14 bases between. CDR3 length: 14 residues.

The gene calls are TRBV29-1 and TRBJ2-5; 8 bases are shared with TRBD2. Trimming took 6 bases from V and 5 from J; bases not matched to a gene: 11. Germline CDR1 and CDR2: SQVTM and ANQGSEA. This CDR3 comprises 14 residues. In DNA form, the CDR3 reads TGCAGCGTGCGTATTCGGGAGGGTGGGGAGACCCAGTACTTC. Its protein product is CSVRIREGGETQYF.

J is TRBJ1-2 and V is TRBV3-1, with D possibly TRBD1 on 6 matching bases. Germline V lookup: CDR1 LGHDT, CDR2 YNNKEL (reference sequence). This CDR3 has 13 residues. The ends were cut back, 5 bases at V and 8 bases at J, with 15 bases in the middle. The CDR3 sequence: CASSIRTVSGYTF. The CDR3 nucleotides read TGTGCCAGCAGCATTCGGACAGTTTCGGGCTACACCTTC.

The rearrangement joins TRBV4-3 to TRBJ2-3, with no clear D. CDR1 LGHNA and CDR2 YSLEER come from the germline V gene. The V and J ends lost 1 base and 0 bases respectively, with 8 bases between them. The CDR3 is 15 amino acids. This chain's CDR3 is CASSQAGSSTDTQYF. CDR3 sequence (DNA): TGCGCCAGCAGCCAAGCGGGCTCTAGCACAGATACGCAGTATTTT.